This T cell receptor beta chain was identified during a study of cytomegalovirus exposure and HLA in healthy donors. PCR involved 60 Vbeta and 13 Jbeta primers. The method was immunoSEQ multiplex PCR; TCRdb's version includes in-frame clones alone and lacks a portion of them. The sample yields 95,000 to 150,000 clones, around 66% seen once. As for this clone: An end of the junction differs from the germline gene, which may be a read error.

The germline V gene encodes CDR1 SGHAT and CDR2 FQNNGV. This CDR3 region has 14 residues. Sequencing input: PBMCs. The genes are TRBV11-2 and TRBJ2-7; maybe TRBD2 (5 bases). The TCR originated in a woman aged 40 to 49 in good health and CMV-seropositive. The CDR3 spells CASSLGQPAVEHYF. In DNA form, the CDR3 reads TGTGCCAGCAGCTTAGGGCAGCCAGCGGTTGAGCACTACTTC.